One and the same sample provided the 16 T cell receptor beta chains below, sequenced in a study of regulatory T cells in long-lasting Graves disease. Building of the TCR beta libraries involved iRepertoire HTBI primers and Arm-PCR of CDR3 regions. MiXCR, run by TCRdb on the multiplex PCR reads, gives a single entry per CDR3 protein. The table includes about 620,000 distinct CDR3 sequences, 16% detected once. Documented time point: newly diagnosed GD, antithyroid drugs for less than 3 months. TCR sequences were obtained from RNA taken from PBMCs. The same sample was also studied in work on T cells in Graves' hyperthyroidism and ophthalmopathy.

The sample in question was peripheral blood mononuclear cells (PBMCs), obtained at new diagnosis, from a patient treated with antithyroid drugs. Every receptor here comes from a young woman with Graves disease.

The chain has TRBV15 and TRBJ1-1, with 10 positions matching TRBD1. Germline V lookup: CDR1 LNHNV, CDR2 YYDKDF (reference sequence). The CDR3 has 14 amino acids. Trimming removed 5 bases from V and 11 bases from J; junction bases left unmatched: 11. This CDR3 reads CATSARQGADKAFF. CDR3 DNA sequence: TGTGCCACCAGCGCGCGACAGGGGGCGGACAAGGCTTTCTTT.

This CDR3 reads CASSGVSGKMNTGELFF. CDR3 nucleotide sequence: TGTGCCAGCAGCGGGGTCAGCGGGAAGATGAACACCGGGGAGCTGTTTTTT. The chain combines TRBV3-1 with TRBJ2-2; TRBD2 matches 7 bases. Germline trimming cut 5 bases from V and 1 base from J; bases unmatched to any gene: 10. The CDR3 spans 17 residues. Germline assignment: CDR1 LGHDT and CDR2 YNNKEL (reference sequence).

This clonotype has ten or more counts. As DNA, the CDR3 is TGTGCCAGCAACTTAAAGGGGGCGGGCGGGGAGCTGTTTTTT. It specifies CASNLKGAGGELFF. V is TRBV12-3 or TRBV12-4 and J is TRBJ2-2, with TRBD1 identical over 7 bases. This CDR3 region has 14 residues. J lost 7 bases, V lost 7 bases, and 9 bases had no gene match.

The chain is built from TRBV2 and TRBJ2-7, with 16 bases fitting TRBD2. The CDR3 has 15 amino acids. The germline V gene encodes CDR1 SNHLY and CDR2 FYNNEI. V trimming: 6 bases; J trimming: 12 bases; junction bases outside the gene matches: 11. The CDR3 DNA follows: TGTGCCAGCAGCCCCAGGGGGACTAGCGGGAGGGTCCTGTACTTC. It encodes CASSPRGTSGRVLYF. Filled out from reference TRBV2 and TRBJ2-7, the complete variable domain reads EPEVTQTPSHQVTQMGQEVILRCVPISNHLYFYWYRQILGQKVEFLVSFYNNEISEKSEIFDDQFSVERPDGSNFTLKIRSTKLEDSAMYFCASSPRGTSGRVLYFGPGTRLTVT.

The genes are TRBV6-9 and TRBJ1-5; D not certain. The length of the CDR3 is 12 residues. Germline V gene sequence: CDR1 MNHGY, CDR2 SVAAGI. The V gene lost 3 bases and the J gene lost 6 bases, with 6 bases spanning the gap. The CDR3 region has the DNA TGTGCCAGCAGTTACTGGGGTCAGCCCCAGCATTTT. It codes for CASSYWGQPQHF.

This clonotype has a count of ten or more. CDR3 loop: CASSTTIGREKLFF. The CDR3 DNA reads as TGTGCCAGTAGTACTACAATCGGACGGGAAAAACTGTTTTTT. This chain links TRBV19 with TRBJ1-4; no firm D call. V lost 4 bases, J lost 8 bases, and 14 bases lay in between. The germline gives CDR1 LNHDA, CDR2 SQIVND (reference sequence). This CDR3 has 14 residues.

This clonotype was counted ten times or more. The J gene is TRBJ2-4, the V gene TRBV28; no clear D. The germline V gene encodes CDR1 MDHEN and CDR2 SYDVKM. The CDR3 length is 15 residues. V was trimmed by 5 bases and J by 2 bases, leaving 13 bases between them. CDR3 loop: CASSKKTLTKNIQYF. The CDR3 bases are TGTGCCAGCAGTAAGAAGACTCTAACCAAAAACATTCAGTACTTC.

This clonotype was seen repeatedly, ten times or more. This rearrangement joins TRBV3-1 to TRBJ1-1; 9 nucleotides align to TRBD1. V gave up 3 bases and J gave up 2 bases; unmatched junction bases: 4. Germline assignment: CDR1 LGHDT and CDR2 YNNKEL (reference sequence). The CDR3 consists of 15 residues. The DNA for the CDR3 is TGTGCCAGCAGCCAGGGTACAGGGGGCAACACTGAAGCTTTCTTT. Amino acids: CASSQGTGGNTEAFF. Supplemented by reference TRBV3-1 and TRBJ1-1, the full variable domain reads DTAVSQTPKYLVTQMGNDKSIKCEQNLGHDTMYWYKQDSKKFLKIMFSYNNKELIINETVPNRFSPKSPDKAHLNLHINSLELGDSAVYFCASSQGTGGNTEAFFGQGTRLTVV.

The chain recombines TRBV20-1 with TRBJ2-4, with D hard to call. CDR3 length equals 14 residues. Trimming took off 1 base at V and 0 bases at J, with 7 bases between the two ends. Looked up from germline, CDR1 is DFQATT and CDR2 is SNEGSKA (reference sequence). Here the CDR3 DNA reads TGCAGTGCTAGAGTTGAGCTAGCCAAAAACATTCAGTACTTC. It codes for CSARVELAKNIQYF.

As concerns this clonotype: This could be a read error, since a much larger clone is one nucleotide away. V gene TRBV3-1 combines with J gene TRBJ1-1; D gene ambiguous. In germline, CDR1 is LGHDT, CDR2 YNNKEL (reference sequence). The CDR3 spans 15 residues. The CDR3 sequence is CASSQFLRLDTETFF. CDR3 coding DNA: TGTGCCAGCAGCCAATTTTTAAGGCTTGACACTGAAACTTTCTTT.

The chain joins TRBV12-3 or TRBV12-4 to TRBJ1-5; D gene uncertain. The CDR3 has 13 amino acids. V gave up 3 bases and J gave up 6 bases, with 9 bases separating them. The CDR3 sequence: CASSFVPGQPQHF. For the CDR3, the DNA is TGTGCCAGCAGTTTTGTACCCGGTCAGCCCCAGCATTTT.

The sample holds a few counts of this clonotype. This chain links TRBV20-1 with TRBJ2-1, with unresolved D. Germline CDR1 reads DFQATT; CDR2 reads SNEGSKA (reference sequence). The length of the CDR3 is 17 residues. Trimming shortened V by 3 bases and J by 4 bases, and 22 bases separated the two germline ends. For the CDR3, the DNA is TGCAGTGCTAGCCCCACGGCTCTCTCTGTTAGGTACAATGAGCAGTTCTTC. Its translation is CSASPTALSVRYNEQFF.

There are many counts of this clonotype. The V call is TRBV11-2, the J call TRBJ1-2; TRBD1 matches at 7 bases. The germline V gene has CDR1 SGHAT and CDR2 FQNNGV. With 4 bases clipped from V and 0 bases from J, the junction kept 5 bases outside the gene matches. This CDR3 is built from 15 residues. The CDR3 loop is CASSSRDRANYGYTF. The CDR3 DNA reads TGTGCCAGCAGCTCCCGGGACAGAGCTAACTATGGCTACACCTTC.

This clonotype was found a few times. This chain's CDR3 is CAWSKGTGKEKLFF. CDR3 nucleotide sequence: TGTGCCTGGAGTAAGGGGACAGGGAAAGAAAAACTGTTTTTT. The rearrangement links TRBV30 to TRBJ1-4, with 9 bases that match TRBD1. Germline lookup yields CDR1 GTSNPN and CDR2 SVGIG (reference sequence). The CDR3 consists of 14 residues. Unmatched junction bases numbered 6, after V lost 2 bases and J lost 8 bases. The full variable domain, its missing parts supplied by reference TRBV30 and TRBJ1-4, is SQTIHQWPATLVQPVGSPLSLECTVEGTSNPNLYWYRQAAGRGLQLLFYSVGIGQISSEVPQNLSASRPQDRQFILSSKKLLLSDSGFYLCAWSKGTGKEKLFFGSGTQLSVL.

A note on this clonotype: A much larger clone lies a single base off, so this may be a read error. V and J are TRBV14 and TRBJ1-2; the match to TRBD1 covers 7 bases. Germline assignment: CDR1 SGHDN and CDR2 FVKESK. This CDR3 has 14 residues. CDR3 amino acids: CDSSQTGKRDGYTF. CDR3 sequence (DNA): TGTGACAGCAGCCAGACAGGGAAGCGCGACGGCTACACCTTC.

This clonotype was counted only a few times. The rearrangement links TRBV18 to TRBJ2-1; possibly TRBD1 or TRBD2 for D (6 bases each). The CDR3 loop spans 16 amino acids. Trimming shortened V by 3 bases and J by 6 bases, and 18 bases separated the two germline ends. Germline CDR1 and CDR2: KGHSH and LQKENI. Here the CDR3 reads CASSPLGGNLGNEQFF. CDR3 DNA sequence: TGTGCCAGCTCACCGCTCGGGGGCAATCTGGGCAATGAGCAGTTCTTC.